The 12 T cell receptor beta chains listed next were all sequenced from one sample in a study of blood T cells in healthy people across ages. The second PCR ran about 6 to 11 cycles with a sample-barcoded 5' primer and J-beta primers. A single record per CDR3 protein comes from TCRdb applying MiXCR to the 5' RACE reads. The table shows about 1.6 million distinct CDR3 sequences, with about 32% occurring only once. Source material: blood. The source is a young woman in good health.

The V call is TRBV9, the J call TRBJ2-1, with a tentative D call TRBD1 (5 bases). This CDR3 has 13 amino acids. Trimming pared 4 bases from V and 4 bases from J, leaving 9 bases between. Germline V gene data show CDR1 as SGDLS and CDR2 as YYNGEE. The DNA for the CDR3 is TGTGCCAGCAGCACCCGACAGTACAATGAGCAGTTCTTC. This encodes CASSTRQYNEQFF.

With regard to this clonotype: A read error is likely, as this CDR3 ends without the conserved phenylalanine or tryptophan. CDR3 loop: CASGSGATEAFL. CDR3 nucleotides: TGTGCCAGCGGTTCGGGGGCAACTGAAGCTTTCTTG. The J gene is TRBJ1-1, the V gene TRBV3-1; tentatively, D is TRBD1 (6 bases). The V and J ends lost 8 bases and 5 bases respectively, with 12 bases between them. Germline values: CDR1 LGHDT, CDR2 YNNKEL (reference sequence). There are 12 residues in the CDR3.

This clonotype was counted a single time. The gene calls are TRBV7-9 and TRBJ2-1, with 9 bases lining up with TRBD2. There are 19 residues in the CDR3. Germline CDR1 and CDR2: SEHNR and FQNEAQ (reference sequence). Trimming took 4 bases from V and 4 from J; bases not matched to a gene: 17. This CDR3 reads CASSSTRGRASGTYNEQFF. The CDR3 DNA sequence: TGTGCCAGCAGCTCGACTAGGGGTCGGGCTAGCGGGACGTACAATGAGCAGTTCTTC.

This clonotype was seen only a few times. The chain carries TRBV20-1 and TRBJ1-2, with D unclear. The V end lost 6 bases, the J end lost 4 bases, and 9 bases lay between the germline ends. Looked up from germline, CDR1 is DFQATT and CDR2 is SNEGSKA (reference sequence). The CDR3 sequence is 11 residues long. The CDR3 DNA is TGCAGTGCCAGTTCCGTCTATGGCTACACCTTC. Amino acid sequence: CSASSVYGYTF.

The chain recombines TRBV4-1 with TRBJ2-2, with 15 bases fitting TRBD2. The CDR3 extends over 20 amino acids. The V gene's germline CDR1 is MGHRA and CDR2 YSYEKL. V lost 3 bases and J lost 3; bases outside the gene matches: 11. CDR3 DNA: TGCGCCAGCAGCCAGATCCGCCGGACTAGCGGGGGGGCGGACACCGGGGAGCTGTTTTTT. It translates to CASSQIRRTSGGADTGELFF.

This chain joins TRBV5-5 and TRBJ1-1; the D gene is possibly TRBD1 (5 bases). CDR1 is SGHKS and CDR2 is YYEKEE in the germline V gene (reference sequence). The V end lost 3 bases, the J end lost 8 bases, and 17 bases lay between the germline ends. The CDR3 length is 14 residues. The CDR3 reads CASSYSRAGAEAFF. The CDR3 DNA reads TGTGCCAGCAGCTATTCCAGGGCCGGGGCAGAAGCTTTCTTT. Combining the CDR3 with reference TRBV5-5 and TRBJ1-1 gives the whole variable domain DAGVTQSPTHLIKTRGQQVTLRCSPISGHKSVSWYQQVLGQGPQFIFQYYEKEERGRGNFPDRFSARQFPNYSSELNVNALLLGDSALYLCASSYSRAGAEAFFGQGTRLTVV.

The chain uses TRBV4-1 and TRBJ2-7; 10 nucleotides agree with TRBD1. Germline-derived CDR1 and CDR2 are MGHRA and YSYEKL. Losses at the gene ends were 0 bases for V and 2 bases for J; bases not matched to a gene: 1. The CDR3 sequence is 15 residues long. Here the CDR3 DNA reads TGCGCCAGCAGCCAAGATGGGACAGGGGCCTACGAGCAGTACTTC. Translation: CASSQDGTGAYEQYF.

Of note for this clonotype: No conserved phenylalanine or tryptophan is present at the end of the CDR3, so a read error is the likely explanation. The chain employs TRBV12-3 or TRBV12-4 and TRBJ2-5; no definite D call. This CDR3 region has 11 residues. V was trimmed by 4 bases and J by 7 bases, leaving 7 bases between them. The CDR3 bases are TGTGCCAGCAGTTCCTTTGGGACCCAGTACTAC. Translated, it gives CASSSFGTQYY.

The V and J genes are TRBV6-2 or TRBV6-3 and TRBJ2-2, with 8 bases that match TRBD2. CDR3 length: 15 residues. Germline values: CDR1 MNHEY, CDR2 SVGEGT. Germline trimming cut 4 bases from V and 4 bases from J; bases unmatched to any gene: 5. CDR3 nucleotides: TGTGCCAGCAGTTTACTAGCGGACAGCACCGGGGAGCTGTTTTTT. Translated, it gives CASSLLADSTGELFF.

The genes are TRBV2 and TRBJ2-5, with TRBD1 matching over 7 bases. Germline V gives CDR1 SNHLY, CDR2 FYNNEI. This CDR3 contains 15 residues. V trimming: 4 bases; J trimming: 11 bases; junction bases outside the gene matches: 16. The DNA of the CDR3 is TGTGCCAGCAGTGGACAGGGCAGGGTGGGCAATGAGCAGTACTTC. Amino acid sequence: CASSGQGRVGNEQYF.

Points on this clonotype: With a much larger clone just one base away, this may be a read error. V and J are TRBV29-1 and TRBJ1-5, with a possible D match to TRBD1 (6 bases). The CDR3 is 18 amino acids. Looked up from germline, CDR1 is SQVTM and CDR2 is ANQGSEA. CDR3 region: CSVEGRVPDRISNQPRHF. The CDR3 DNA reads TGCAGCGTTGAAGGCCGCGTCCCTGACAGGATTAGCAATCAGCCCCGGCATTTT.

This clonotype was found a few times. This chain connects TRBV7-2 to TRBJ2-5; the D is unclear. V was pared by 4 bases and J by 4 bases, with 10 bases between. Germline CDR1 and CDR2: SGHTA and FQGNSA. The length of the CDR3 is 13 residues. In DNA form, the CDR3 reads TGTGCCAGCAGCTCAAAAGGTCGAGAGACCCAGTACTTC. It is translated as CASSSKGRETQYF.